These 27 T cell receptor beta chains were sequenced from one sample in a study of CD8 T cells in Susac syndrome. Reverse transcription of roughly 0.5 to 1 ug RNA used random hexamers. TCRdb redid the calling of the immunoSEQ multiplex PCR reads with MiXCR, one entry per CDR3 protein. The table lists a few hundred thousand distinct CDR3 sequences, 95% of them singletons. Sequencing used CD4+ T cells from PBMCs. The receptors shown here come from a human donor with multiple sclerosis.

V and J are TRBV6-5 and TRBJ2-7; D remains ambiguous. CDR1 and CDR2 from the germline V gene are MNHEY and SVGAGI. The CDR3 runs to 14 residues. V lost 0 bases and J lost 2, with 8 bases in between. The DNA of the CDR3 is TGTGCCAGCAGTTACTCGAGGACGACCTACGAGCAGTACTTC. Amino acid sequence: CASSYSRTTYEQYF.

V is TRBV20-1 and J is TRBJ2-3; D is uncertain. The CDR3 contains 13 residues. V lost 2 bases and J lost 0, with 6 bases in between. Germline CDR1 and CDR2: DFQATT and SNEGSKA (reference sequence). For the CDR3, the DNA is TGCAGTGCTAGAATCAGTAGCACAGATACGCAGTATTTT. Translating it yields CSARISSTDTQYF.

The chain has TRBV20-1 and TRBJ2-5, with D maybe TRBD1 (6 bases). The CDR3 spans 13 residues. Trimming took off 1 base at V and 5 bases at J, with 11 bases between the two ends. The germline CDR1 and CDR2 sequences are DFQATT and SNEGSKA (reference sequence). The CDR3 is CSARADRLETQYF. The CDR3 nucleotides read TGCAGTGCTAGAGCAGACAGGTTGGAGACCCAGTACTTC.

The chain joins TRBV30 to TRBJ2-1, with D hard to call. Per the germline V gene, CDR1 is GTSNPN and CDR2 is SVGIG (reference sequence). V was cut by 6 bases and J by 8 bases, with 11 bases left in between. The CDR3 is 11 amino acids. The CDR3, as DNA: TGTGCCTGCCAAATGGAGTATGAGCAGTTCTTC. This translates into CACQMEYEQFF.

The chain has TRBV2 and TRBJ2-4, with D perhaps matching TRBD2 (5 bases). This CDR3 has 12 amino acids. V lost 6 bases to trimming and J lost 10 bases, with 13 bases between them. Germline V gene data show CDR1 as SNHLY and CDR2 as FYNNEI. The CDR3 nucleotides are TGTGCCAGCAGCATACTAGGTCCTATTCAGTACTTC. The encoded protein is CASSILGPIQYF.

V and J are TRBV5-1 and TRBJ2-2; 10 positions agree with TRBD2. The CDR3 is made up of 15 amino acids. CDR1 is SGHRS and CDR2 is YFSETQ in the germline V gene. V was clipped by 4 bases and J by 4 bases; unmatched bases: 4. The CDR3: CASSPIAGGTGELFF. Here the CDR3 DNA reads TGCGCCAGCAGCCCAATAGCGGGAGGCACCGGGGAGCTGTTTTTT.

The chain links TRBV9 to TRBJ2-3, with D perhaps TRBD1 (5 bases). V was clipped by 6 bases and J by 7 bases, with 15 bases between them. The germline V gene has CDR1 SGDLS and CDR2 YYNGEE. The CDR3 spans 13 residues. CDR3 amino acids: CASKRGTDYTQYF. The CDR3 coding sequence is TGTGCCAGCAAAAGGGGTACAGATTATACGCAGTATTTT.

This clonotype was seen more than once but under ten times. The chain joins TRBV29-1 to TRBJ2-1, with 9 bases identical to TRBD2. CDR1 and CDR2 (germline): SQVTM, ANQGSEA. The CDR3 length is 15 residues. With V trimmed by 4 bases and J by 3 bases, 7 bases remained unmatched. The chain's CDR3 is CSVGESSGSYNEQFF. In DNA form, the CDR3 reads TGCAGCGTTGGGGAGAGTAGCGGGAGCTACAATGAGCAGTTCTTC.

V and J are TRBV6-6 and TRBJ1-2; tentatively, D is TRBD1 (5 bases). The ends were cut back, 7 bases at V and 2 bases at J, with 8 bases in the middle. From germline, CDR1 is MNHNY and CDR2 SVGAGI (reference sequence). There are 12 residues in the CDR3. CDR3 DNA sequence: TGTGCCAGCACCCAGGGAAACTATGGCTACACCTTC. As protein: CASTQGNYGYTF.

V and J are TRBV30 and TRBJ1-2, with no clear D. This CDR3 has 10 residues. Germline V gene data show CDR1 as GTSNPN and CDR2 as SVGIG (reference sequence). V was pared by 8 bases and J by 1 base, with 5 bases between. CDR3 sequence: CAGGNYGYTF. For the CDR3, the DNA is TGTGCCGGTGGTAACTATGGCTACACCTTC.

This sequence joins TRBV7-9 and TRBJ2-2, with D tentatively TRBD1 or TRBD2 (5 bases each). The germline V and J ends were trimmed by 4 bases and 3 bases, with 12 bases remaining between them. This CDR3 region has 15 residues. Per germline, CDR1 SEHNR and CDR2 FQNEAQ (reference sequence). This chain's CDR3 is CASSYPGPHTGELFF. CDR3 DNA sequence: TGTGCCAGCAGCTATCCGGGACCACACACCGGGGAGCTGTTTTTT.

The J gene is TRBJ1-2, the V gene TRBV5-1; TRBD1 aligns across 9 bases. The CDR3 sequence is 17 residues long. With 4 bases clipped from V and 8 bases from J, the junction kept 18 bases outside the gene matches. The V gene's germline CDR1 is SGHRS and CDR2 YFSETQ. CDR3 protein: CASSARNAGQGTLGYTF. The CDR3 bases are TGCGCCAGCAGCGCACGTAATGCGGGACAGGGAACTTTGGGCTACACCTTC.

The gene calls are TRBV20-1 and TRBJ2-3, with D possibly matching TRBD2 (6 bases). This CDR3 has 13 residues. CDR1 and CDR2 from the germline V gene are DFQATT and SNEGSKA (reference sequence). The CDR3 DNA reads as TGCAGGCCCGCTAGCGTCAACACAGATACGCAGTATTTT. Its translation: CRPASVNTDTQYF.

The V gene is TRBV27, the J gene TRBJ2-1; 12 nucleotides align to TRBD2. Germline V gene data show CDR1 as MNHEY and CDR2 as SMNVEV (reference sequence). Unmatched junction bases numbered 10, after V lost 5 bases and J lost 8 bases. The CDR3 has 16 amino acids. DNA for the CDR3: TGTGCCAGCAGTACCCGGGCTAGCGGGGGGGCAGATGAGCAGTTCTTC. Its protein product is CASSTRASGGADEQFF.

The genes are TRBV28 and TRBJ1-1; 9 bases line up with TRBD1. Germline CDR1 is MDHEN and CDR2 is SYDVKM. The CDR3 has 14 amino acids. The ends lost 5 bases at V and 5 bases at J; junction bases unmatched: 6. CDR3 loop: CASSKGQGSTEAFF. CDR3 nucleotides: TGTGCCAGCAGTAAGGGACAGGGCTCGACTGAAGCTTTCTTT.

The chain joins TRBV20-1 to TRBJ2-3; D ambiguous. The germline V gene encodes CDR1 DFQATT and CDR2 SNEGSKA (reference sequence). CDR3 length: 12 amino acids. The ends were cut back, 5 bases at V and 6 bases at J, with 12 bases in the middle. CDR3 DNA sequence: TGCAGTGCTCTGGAGCGAGGCGATACGCAGTATTTT. This translates into CSALERGDTQYF.

This chain joins TRBV20-1 and TRBJ2-2; D uncertain. CDR1 and CDR2 from the germline V gene are DFQATT and SNEGSKA (reference sequence). Trimming took off 3 bases at V and 8 bases at J, with 19 bases between the two ends. The CDR3 totals 15 residues. CDR3 bases: TGCAGTGCTAGTTCTCTTGGCGGTTTCCGTGGGGAGCTGTTTTTT. This translates into CSASSLGGFRGELFF.

V usage is TRBV20-1 and J usage is TRBJ1-5; 7 bases map to TRBD1. The ends lost 5 bases at V and 0 bases at J; junction bases unmatched: 1. Germline V gives CDR1 DFQATT, CDR2 SNEGSKA (reference sequence). The CDR3 length is 13 residues. The CDR3 loop is CSAYRGSNQPQHF. Here the CDR3 DNA reads TGCAGTGCTTACAGGGGTAGCAATCAGCCCCAGCATTTT.

The genes are TRBV30 and TRBJ1-5; a possible D gene is TRBD1 (5 bases). Trimming stripped 0 bases from V and 8 bases from J, with 14 bases between. From germline, CDR1 is GTSNPN and CDR2 SVGIG (reference sequence). The CDR3 is 14 residues long. CDR3 protein: CAWSVPGNVKPQHF. The CDR3 DNA reads as TGTGCCTGGAGTGTACCAGGGAATGTAAAGCCCCAGCATTTT.

The chain is built from TRBV27 and TRBJ2-7, with 13 bases that match TRBD2. Germline CDR1 is MNHEY and CDR2 is SMNVEV (reference sequence). V dropped 4 bases and J dropped 5; count of bases not matched to a gene: 8. The length of the CDR3 is 16 residues. The CDR3, as DNA: TGTGCCAGCAGTTCTCTCGGTGGACTAGCGGGGGACGAGCAGTACTTC. It is translated as CASSSLGGLAGDEQYF.

The rearrangement uses TRBV12-3 or TRBV12-4 and TRBJ2-1; the match to TRBD2 covers 7 bases. After removal of 5 bases from V and 0 bases from J, the junction contained 4 bases not matched to a gene. The CDR3 is made up of 15 amino acids. CDR3 nucleotides: TGTGCCAGCAGTCAGACTAGCTCCTCCTACAATGAGCAGTTCTTC. Amino acid sequence: CASSQTSSSYNEQFF.

The chain employs TRBV15 and TRBJ2-3, with D tentatively TRBD1 or TRBD2 (5 bases each). V dropped 5 bases and J dropped 1 base, with 10 bases sitting between them. The V gene's germline CDR1 is LNHNV and CDR2 YYDKDF (reference sequence). This CDR3 region has 14 residues. The CDR3 protein is CATSWGLGTDTQYF. Written as DNA, the CDR3 is TGTGCCACCAGCTGGGGGTTAGGCACAGATACGCAGTATTTT.

This sequence joins TRBV5-6 and TRBJ2-6; D ambiguous. The V gene lost 10 bases and the J gene lost 1 base, with 0 bases spanning the gap. Germline V gene sequence: CDR1 SGHDT, CDR2 YYEEEE. The CDR3 consists of 10 residues. The CDR3 sequence is CASGANVLTF. The CDR3 nucleotides read TGTGCCTCTGGGGCCAACGTCCTGACTTTC.

CDR3 amino acids: CASSRGGIQYF. CDR3 coding DNA: TGTGCCAGCAGCCGGGGCGGAATTCAGTACTTC. The V and J genes are TRBV28 and TRBJ2-4; D tentatively fits TRBD1 or TRBD2 (5 bases each). CDR1 MDHEN and CDR2 SYDVKM come from the germline V gene. The CDR3 covers 11 residues. The ends were cut back, 6 bases at V and 10 bases at J, with 10 bases in the middle.

The chain couples TRBV30 to TRBJ1-1, with D uncertain. Trimming took off 4 bases at V and 1 base at J, with 7 bases between the two ends. The V gene's germline CDR1 is GTSNPN and CDR2 SVGIG (reference sequence). CDR3 length: 12 amino acids. The CDR3 DNA is TGTGCCTGGACCCGAAGGAACACTGAAGCTTTCTTT. Its translation: CAWTRRNTEAFF.

This sequence joins TRBV9 and TRBJ2-3; the D gene is possibly TRBD1 (5 bases). Germline values: CDR1 SGDLS, CDR2 YYNGEE. The germline V and J ends were trimmed by 4 bases and 5 bases, with 20 bases remaining between them. The CDR3 length is 16 residues. DNA of the CDR3: TGTGCCAGCAGCCCCTATACCGGACACGTCCAAGATACGCAGTATTTT. Translation gives CASSPYTGHVQDTQYF.

The V gene is TRBV15, the J gene TRBJ1-5; D gene uncertain. Germline CDR1 LNHNV, CDR2 YYDKDF (reference sequence). Trimming cost V 3 bases and J 3 bases, with 9 bases left between them. CDR3 length equals 14 residues. CDR3 coding DNA: TGTGCCACCAGCAGTTTACAAACCAATCAGCCCCAGCATTTT. Translating gives CATSSLQTNQPQHF.